The 4 T cell receptor beta chains below were found in one sample sequenced in a study of T cell changes during pregnancy in multiple sclerosis. Produced via immunoSEQ multiplex PCR; TCRdb's table is partial and in-frame only. Counted here are about 22,000 clones, 91% occurring once; the ten biggest clones make up approximately 0.71%. The input for sequencing was CD4+ T cells from peripheral blood mononuclear cells, taken in the third trimester of pregnancy. All receptors derive from a female donor in good health, enrolled as a control in a pregnancy study.

The V gene is TRBV7-8, the J gene TRBJ1-2; TRBD1 aligns across 8 bases. The V gene's germline CDR1 is SGHVS and CDR2 FQNEAQ. The CDR3 loop spans 18 amino acids. V gave up 0 bases and J gave up 8 bases; unmatched junction bases: 17. The CDR3 DNA follows: TGTGCCAGCAGCTTAGCTTACTTCAGACAGGGGTTATTGGGCGGCTACACCTTC. Translating gives CASSLAYFRQGLLGGYTF.

The genes are TRBV2 and TRBJ1-5; D is ambiguous. CDR3 size: 14 residues. Trimming removed 4 bases from V and 6 bases from J, with 13 bases in between. Per the germline V gene, CDR1 is SNHLY and CDR2 is FYNNEI. The CDR3 nucleotides are TGTGCCAGCAGTGTGGAGGAGGAGAGTCAGCCCCAGCATTTT. It encodes CASSVEEESQPQHF.

V usage is TRBV19 and J usage is TRBJ1-5; perhaps TRBD1 as D (6 bases). V lost 4 bases and J 3 bases, leaving 13 bases between the germline ends. The CDR3 loop spans 15 amino acids. From germline, CDR1 is LNHDA and CDR2 SQIVND (reference sequence). CDR3 DNA: TGTGCCAGTAGTACCAGGACAGTCTCCAATCAGCCCCAGCATTTT. As protein: CASSTRTVSNQPQHF.

This CDR3 is CASSPQETQYF. As DNA, the CDR3 is TGTGCCAGCAGCCCGCAAGAGACCCAGTACTTC. The gene calls are TRBV7-8 and TRBJ2-5; no clear D. The CDR3 has 11 residues. The germline CDR1 and CDR2 sequences are SGHVS and FQNEAQ. Trimming took 5 bases from V and 2 from J, leaving 3 bases between them.